This T cell receptor beta chain was sequenced during a study of vaccination effects on CD4 cells after COVID-19. General observations from the study: By a late point after vaccination, infection- and vaccine-induced clones had shrunk markedly through clonal contraction.

Some clones are missing from TCRdb's copy, which holds only in-frame ones; the method was immunoSEQ multiplex PCR. This sample has about 70,000 clones, with around 80% found just once. This clone was counted only a few times. Its antigen is undetermined. The germline CDR1 and CDR2 sequences are SGHDN and FVKESK. The V end lost 4 bases, the J end lost 2 bases, and 14 bases lay between the germline ends. The CDR3 runs to 16 residues. ViraFEST assay sequencing came after antigen-specific CD4+ T cells were expanded with viral peptide pools. After around ten days in culture, the CD4+ T cells were isolated. Recipients of the vaccine had no prior SARS-CoV-2 infection and negative nucleocapsid antibodies. Wells of a few million PBMC each were grown with 10 IU/ml IL-2 and about 9.6 ug/ml peptides. Half of the medium was exchanged for IL-2 medium on both days 3 and 7.

The V and J genes are TRBV14 and TRBJ2-2, with D perhaps matching TRBD2 (5 bases). The sequence came from a human donor who received a COVID-19 vaccine. This sample comprised CD4+ T cells from PBMCs cultured with SARS-CoV-2 spike peptides, obtained before COVID-19 vaccination. The CDR3 protein is CASSRRGHTNTGELFF. DNA of the CDR3: TGTGCCAGCAGCCGTCGAGGGCATACAAACACCGGGGAGCTGTTTTTT.